Sequencing of this TCR beta chain was carried out in a study of T cell responses to AZD1222 COVID-19 vaccine. General observations from the study: Repertoire sampling was restricted to post-peak T cell response timepoints. It should be noted that donors were predominantly white British and more often female, and clonal diversity was possibly underestimated. Regions 160-218 and 743-854 held dominance among vaccine-associated CD4 TCRs, which spanned spike.

The CDR3 sequence is 12 residues long. Germline lookup yields CDR1 SGHNT and CDR2 YYREEE (reference sequence). V lost 9 bases and J lost 5, with 11 bases in between. Clones were sequenced by immunoSEQ multiplex PCR, and TCRdb holds only the in-frame ones, with some missing. The data hold roughly 120,000 clones, with 80% to 90% observed a single time. This clone occurred once. The antigen is not known. The sequencing here drew on peripheral blood, taken on day 0 of MenACWY control vaccination. The rearrangement links TRBV5-4 to TRBJ2-2, with D perhaps matching TRBD2 (6 bases). The receptor was isolated from an adult in good health. DNA of the CDR3: TGTGCCACCCGGGGGTCTACCGGGGAGCTGTTTTTT. Amino acids: CATRGSTGELFF. The full variable domain, with the rest looked up from reference TRBV5-4 and TRBJ2-2, is ETGVTQSPTHLIKTRGQQVTLRCSSQSGHNTVSWYQQALGQGPQFIFQYYREEENGRGNFPPRFSGLQFPNYSSELNVNALELDDSALYLCATRGSTGELFFGEGSRLTVL.